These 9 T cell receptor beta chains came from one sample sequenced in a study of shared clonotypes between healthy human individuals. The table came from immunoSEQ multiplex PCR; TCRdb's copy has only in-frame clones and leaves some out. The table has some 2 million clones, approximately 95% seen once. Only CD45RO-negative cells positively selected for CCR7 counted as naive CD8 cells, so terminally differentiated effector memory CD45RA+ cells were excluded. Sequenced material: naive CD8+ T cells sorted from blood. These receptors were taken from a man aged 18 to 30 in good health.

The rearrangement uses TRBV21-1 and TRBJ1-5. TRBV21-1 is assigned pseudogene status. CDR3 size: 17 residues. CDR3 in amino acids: CAARRAGYCVGHQPQHF. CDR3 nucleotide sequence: TGTGCCGCACGGCGGGCAGGCTACTGCGTAGGGCATCAGCCCCAGCATTTT.

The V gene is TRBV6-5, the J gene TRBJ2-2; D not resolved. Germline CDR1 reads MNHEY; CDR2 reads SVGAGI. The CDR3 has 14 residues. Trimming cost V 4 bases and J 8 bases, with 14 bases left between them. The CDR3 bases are TGTGCCAGCAGTTTCCTAGACCCGAGGGGGGAGCTGTTTTTT. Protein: CASSFLDPRGELFF.

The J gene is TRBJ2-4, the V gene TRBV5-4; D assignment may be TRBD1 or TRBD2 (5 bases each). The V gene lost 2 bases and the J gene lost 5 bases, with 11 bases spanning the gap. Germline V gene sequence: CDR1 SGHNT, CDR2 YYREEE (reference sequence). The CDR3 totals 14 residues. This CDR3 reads CASSFSGTENIQYF. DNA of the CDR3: TGTGCCAGCAGCTTTTCCGGGACCGAAAACATTCAGTACTTC.

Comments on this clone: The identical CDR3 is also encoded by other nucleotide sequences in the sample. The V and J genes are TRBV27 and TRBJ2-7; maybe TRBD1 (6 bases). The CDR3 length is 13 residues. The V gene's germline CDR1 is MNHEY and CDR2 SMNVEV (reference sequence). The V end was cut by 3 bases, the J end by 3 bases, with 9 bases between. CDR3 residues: CASSLGDNYEQYF. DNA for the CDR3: TGTGCCAGCAGTTTGGGGGACAACTACGAGCAGTACTTC.

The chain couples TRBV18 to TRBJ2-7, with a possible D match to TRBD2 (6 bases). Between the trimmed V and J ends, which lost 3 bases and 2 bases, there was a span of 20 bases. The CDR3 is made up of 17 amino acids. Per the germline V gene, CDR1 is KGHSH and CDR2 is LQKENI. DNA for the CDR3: TGTGCCAGCTCACCCCTTATCGGGGGAAACAGCCCCTACGAGCAGTACTTC. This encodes CASSPLIGGNSPYEQYF.

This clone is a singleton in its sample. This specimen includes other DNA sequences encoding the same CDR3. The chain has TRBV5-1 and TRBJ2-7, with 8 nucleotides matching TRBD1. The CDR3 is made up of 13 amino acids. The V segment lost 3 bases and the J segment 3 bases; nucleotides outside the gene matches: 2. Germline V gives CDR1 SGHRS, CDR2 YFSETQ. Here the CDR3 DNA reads TGCGCCAGCAGCTGGGACAGGAGCTACGAGCAGTACTTC. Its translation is CASSWDRSYEQYF.

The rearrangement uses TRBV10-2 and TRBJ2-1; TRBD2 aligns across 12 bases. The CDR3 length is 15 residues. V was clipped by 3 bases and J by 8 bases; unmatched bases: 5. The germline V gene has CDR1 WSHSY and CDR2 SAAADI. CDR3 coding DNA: TGCGCCAGCAGTGAACTAGCGGGAGGAGACGATGAGCAGTTCTTC. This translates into CASSELAGGDDEQFF.

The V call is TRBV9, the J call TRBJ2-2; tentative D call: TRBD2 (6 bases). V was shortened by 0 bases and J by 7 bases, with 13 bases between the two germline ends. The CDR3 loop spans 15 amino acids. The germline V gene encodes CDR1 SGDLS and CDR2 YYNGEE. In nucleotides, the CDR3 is TGTGCCAGCAGCGTAGTCCTGGGAGGTCGCGGGGAGCTGTTTTTT. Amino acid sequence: CASSVVLGGRGELFF.

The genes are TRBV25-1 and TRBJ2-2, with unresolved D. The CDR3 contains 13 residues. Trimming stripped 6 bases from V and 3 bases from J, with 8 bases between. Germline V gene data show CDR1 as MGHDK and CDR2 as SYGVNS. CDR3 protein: CASSRADTGELFF. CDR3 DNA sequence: TGTGCCAGCAGCCGGGCCGACACCGGGGAGCTGTTTTTT. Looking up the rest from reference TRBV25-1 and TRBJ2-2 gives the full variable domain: EADIYQTPRYLVIGTGKKITLECSQTMGHDKMYWYQQDPGMELHLIHYSYGVNSTEKGDLSSESTVSRIRTEHFPLTLESARPSHTSQYLCASSRADTGELFFGEGSRLTVL.